Each of the 24 T cell receptor beta chains below was sequenced from the same sample in a study of T cell responses to AZD1222 COVID-19 vaccine. Using immunoSEQ multiplex PCR, the repertoire was profiled, and TCRdb retains in-frame clones only, with some absent. The sample consists of around 200,000 clones, approximately 92% of them appearing once. Sequenced here: peripheral blood, sampled 28 days after the second dose of the MenACWY control vaccine. The receptors shown here come from an adult who received the MenACWY meningococcal vaccine as a control.

This clone was observed once. The chain has TRBV30 and TRBJ1-5, with TRBD1 identical over 8 bases. This CDR3 region has 15 residues. Per germline, CDR1 GTSNPN and CDR2 SVGIG (reference sequence). Trimming took 3 bases from V and 4 from J; bases not matched to a gene: 8. Written as DNA, the CDR3 is TGTGCCTGGAGCAGAGCGGACAGGGATAATCAGCCCCAGCATTTT. As protein: CAWSRADRDNQPQHF.

J is TRBJ1-2 and V is TRBV6-5; D call uncertain. V was clipped by 5 bases and J by 4 bases, with 5 bases between them. From germline, CDR1 is MNHEY and CDR2 SVGAGI. This CDR3 is 11 amino acids long. The CDR3 nucleotides are TGTGCCAGCAGTAGGTCCTATGGCTACACCTTC. Translating gives CASSRSYGYTF.

The chain is built from TRBV6-5 and TRBJ1-4, with 7 bases matching TRBD1. This CDR3 is built from 13 residues. The germline gives CDR1 MNHEY, CDR2 SVGAGI. V shed 7 bases and J 7 bases; nucleotides not matched to a gene: 6. The CDR3 loop reads CASTTGTAEKLFF. CDR3 nucleotide sequence: TGTGCCAGCACGACAGGGACGGCTGAAAAACTGTTTTTT.

The chain carries TRBV29-1 and TRBJ1-2; 10 nucleotides agree with TRBD1. The length of the CDR3 is 11 residues. V lost 6 bases and J lost 6; bases outside the gene matches: 1. Germline CDR1 is SQVTM and CDR2 is ANQGSEA. Here the CDR3 DNA reads TGCAGCGTGACAGGGGGCGATGGCTACACCTTC. Amino acids: CSVTGGDGYTF.

The V and J genes are TRBV19 and TRBJ1-5; no definite D call. Trimming stripped 5 bases from V and 5 bases from J, with 10 bases between. This CDR3 comprises 13 residues. Germline V gene data show CDR1 as LNHDA and CDR2 as SQIVND (reference sequence). The CDR3 loop is CASSGGMHQPQHF. DNA of the CDR3: TGTGCCAGTAGTGGCGGGATGCATCAGCCCCAGCATTTT.

V is TRBV28 and J is TRBJ2-5, with 9 bases that match TRBD1. The CDR3 is 15 residues long. Germline V gives CDR1 MDHEN, CDR2 SYDVKM. After removal of 5 bases from V and 0 bases from J, the junction contained 4 bases not matched to a gene. CDR3 coding DNA: TGTGCCAGCAGTGGCGACAGGGGGTACCAAGAGACCCAGTACTTC. As protein: CASSGDRGYQETQYF.

The chain joins TRBV28 to TRBJ1-2; maybe TRBD1 (5 bases). Trimming stripped 7 bases from V and 5 bases from J, with 11 bases between. The CDR3 has 12 residues. Per germline, CDR1 MDHEN and CDR2 SYDVKM. In DNA form, the CDR3 reads TGTGCCAGCACCTTACGGGGGTATGGCTACACCTTC. Protein sequence: CASTLRGYGYTF.

A note on this clone: The identical CDR3 is also encoded by other nucleotide sequences in the sample. V usage is TRBV3-1 (or the pseudogene TRBV3-2) and J usage is TRBJ1-2; D ambiguous. This CDR3 has 11 residues. V lost 3 bases, J lost 3 bases, and 2 bases lay in between. The germline CDR1 and CDR2 sequences are LGHDT and YNNKEL (reference sequence). The CDR3 sequence: CASSQDYGYTF. The DNA of the CDR3 is TGTGCCAGCAGCCAGGACTATGGCTACACCTTC.

This clone was observed a few times. The chain carries TRBV15 and TRBJ2-1; possibly TRBD1 for D (5 bases). CDR1 and CDR2 (germline): LNHNV, YYDKDF (reference sequence). This CDR3 comprises 15 residues. Between the trimmed V and J ends, which lost 0 bases and 13 bases, there was a span of 19 bases. CDR3 nucleotides: TGTGCCACCAGCAGAGATCTTTTGGGGCTCCGAGCACAGTTCTTC. Protein: CATSRDLLGLRAQFF.

The chain recombines TRBV29-1 with TRBJ2-3; the match to TRBD2 covers 11 bases. CDR1 SQVTM and CDR2 ANQGSEA come from the germline V gene. Trimming cost V 4 bases and J 1 base; bases outside gene matches: 10. This CDR3 region has 17 residues. CDR3 nucleotides: TGCAGCGTTGGGCTAGCGGGGGGCCCGTGGGGCACAGATACGCAGTATTTT. It codes for CSVGLAGGPWGTDTQYF.

Comments on this clone: Other DNA sequences within the sample encode an identical CDR3. V gene TRBV15 combines with J gene TRBJ1-2, with D uncertain. The germline gives CDR1 LNHNV, CDR2 YYDKDF (reference sequence). Trimming stripped 0 bases from V and 4 bases from J, with 3 bases between. CDR3 length equals 12 residues. CDR3 protein: CATSRDGYGYTF. In nucleotides, the CDR3 is TGTGCCACCAGCAGAGATGGCTATGGCTACACCTTC.

This sequence joins TRBV6-1 and TRBJ2-1; 7 positions match TRBD1. The junction had 4 bases not matched to a gene; V was cut back by 3 bases and J by 5 bases. This CDR3 has 14 residues. Per germline, CDR1 MNHNS and CDR2 SASEGT. The chain's CDR3 is CASSDTGANNEQFF. The CDR3, as DNA: TGTGCCAGCAGTGATACAGGGGCAAACAATGAGCAGTTCTTC.

The V gene is TRBV15, the J gene TRBJ1-3; D remains ambiguous. V lost 1 base and J 1 base, leaving 8 bases between the germline ends. The length of the CDR3 is 15 residues. The germline V gene encodes CDR1 LNHNV and CDR2 YYDKDF (reference sequence). CDR3 nucleotides: TGTGCCACCAGCAGAGTTGCGGGGTCTGGAAACACCATATATTTT. Amino acid sequence: CATSRVAGSGNTIYF.

The chain carries TRBV12-2 and TRBJ1-2; the table's TRBD1 call for D was not verified on the DNA. TRBV12-2 has pseudogene status. This CDR3 region has 13 residues. The CDR3, as DNA: TGTGCAAGTCGCTCATGTTCTAACTATGGCTACACCTTC. It specifies CASRSCSNYGYTF.

The chain links TRBV5-6 to TRBJ1-1, with D unresolved. Germline-derived CDR1 and CDR2 are SGHDT and YYEEEE. The ends were cut back, 5 bases at V and 0 bases at J, with 14 bases in the middle. The CDR3 extends over 15 amino acids. Written as DNA, the CDR3 is TGTGCCAGCAGGTTTAACAGTTTCATGAACACTGAAGCTTTCTTT. It is translated as CASRFNSFMNTEAFF.

This chain uses TRBV9 with TRBJ2-1, with D perhaps matching TRBD1 or TRBD2 (5 bases each). Trimming took off 5 bases at V and 9 bases at J, with 12 bases between the two ends. This CDR3 has 12 amino acids. Germline CDR1 is SGDLS and CDR2 is YYNGEE. CDR3 in amino acids: CASRSVGTEQFF. DNA for the CDR3: TGTGCCAGCAGGTCGGTAGGGACTGAGCAGTTCTTC. Using reference TRBV9 and TRBJ2-1 for the parts outside the CDR3, the full variable domain is DSGVTQTPKHLITATGQRVTLRCSPRSGDLSVYWYQQSLDQGLQFLIQYYNGEERAKGNILERFSAQQFPDLHSELNLSSLELGDSALYFCASRSVGTEQFFGPGTRLTVL.

V gene TRBV6-5 combines with J gene TRBJ2-7; TRBD1 is a possible D gene (6 bases). V dropped 2 bases and J dropped 4 bases, with 12 bases sitting between them. Germline CDR1 and CDR2: MNHEY and SVGAGI. The CDR3 is 14 amino acids. CDR3 region: CASSYGLRGYEQYF. As DNA, the CDR3 is TGTGCCAGCAGTTACGGGCTCAGGGGTTACGAGCAGTACTTC.

J is TRBJ1-2 and V is TRBV18; tentative D call: TRBD1 (5 bases). Germline assignment: CDR1 KGHSH and CDR2 LQKENI. V gave up 2 bases and J gave up 4 bases, with 8 bases separating them. This CDR3 contains 13 residues. This chain's CDR3 is CASSPYRTYGYTF. The CDR3 DNA is TGTGCCAGCTCACCATACAGGACCTATGGCTACACCTTC.

The chain employs TRBV6-2 or TRBV6-3 and TRBJ2-1, with 11 bases matching TRBD2. The CDR3 loop spans 16 amino acids. V shed 6 bases, J shed 12 bases, and the junction held 16 bases outside the gene matches. Germline CDR1 reads MNHEY; CDR2 reads SVGEGT. CDR3 coding DNA: TGTGCCAGCAGCCTCCTCACGGTAGCGGGGGGGCGTCGGCAGTTCTTC. Its translation is CASSLLTVAGGRRQFF.

With regard to this clone: Other DNA sequences of this sample code for an identical CDR3. The rearrangement joins TRBV28 to TRBJ2-5; 8 positions agree with TRBD1. Losses at the gene ends were 6 bases for V and 4 bases for J; bases not matched to a gene: 4. CDR3 length: 13 amino acids. Germline V gives CDR1 MDHEN, CDR2 SYDVKM. CDR3: CASSLGQVETQYF. CDR3 coding DNA: TGTGCCAGCAGCTTGGGACAGGTAGAGACCCAGTACTTC.

The chain has TRBV2 and TRBJ1-4; D unclear. The germline V gene encodes CDR1 SNHLY and CDR2 FYNNEI. V was clipped by 5 bases and J by 0 bases, with 7 bases between them. The CDR3 is 14 residues long. The CDR3 DNA is TGTGCCAGCAGTCGACATGCAACTAATGAAAAACTGTTTTTT. It yields the protein CASSRHATNEKLFF.

The chain joins TRBV19 to TRBJ1-2; D remains ambiguous. Trimming took off 7 bases at V and 2 bases at J, with 8 bases between the two ends. Per the germline V gene, CDR1 is LNHDA and CDR2 is SQIVND (reference sequence). This CDR3 is 12 amino acids long. CDR3 DNA: TGTGCCAGTATGGTGGAAAACTATGGCTACACCTTC. Translating it yields CASMVENYGYTF.

This rearrangement joins TRBV7-2 to TRBJ2-3; D ambiguous. Trimming stripped 4 bases from V and 0 bases from J, with 8 bases between. CDR1 SGHTA and CDR2 FQGNSA come from the germline V gene. The CDR3 has 14 residues. The CDR3 loop is CASSSHPSTDTQYF. DNA of the CDR3: TGTGCCAGCAGCTCCCATCCTAGCACAGATACGCAGTATTTT.

The chain carries TRBV4-1 and TRBJ2-2, with 9 bases matching TRBD1. CDR3 length: 18 residues. Germline V gene sequence: CDR1 MGHRA, CDR2 YSYEKL. V trimming: 0 bases; J trimming: 6 bases; junction bases outside the gene matches: 11. The CDR3 reads CASSQEVGGTGLSGELFF. The CDR3, as DNA: TGCGCCAGCAGCCAAGAGGTGGGGGGGACAGGGCTTTCCGGGGAGCTGTTTTTT.